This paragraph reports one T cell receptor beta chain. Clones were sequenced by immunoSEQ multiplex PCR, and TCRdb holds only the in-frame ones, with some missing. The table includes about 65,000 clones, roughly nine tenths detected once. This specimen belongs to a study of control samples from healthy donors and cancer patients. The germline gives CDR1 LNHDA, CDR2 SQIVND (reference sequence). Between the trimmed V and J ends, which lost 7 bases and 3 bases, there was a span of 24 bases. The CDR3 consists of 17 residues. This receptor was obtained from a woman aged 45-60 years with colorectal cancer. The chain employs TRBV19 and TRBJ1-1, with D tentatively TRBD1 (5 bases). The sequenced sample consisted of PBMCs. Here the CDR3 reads CASKIRGVPGWDTEAFF. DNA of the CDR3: TGTGCCAGTAAGATCCGGGGGGTACCGGGTTGGGACACTGAAGCTTTCTTT.